This TCR beta chain is from a study of CD8 T cells in ankylosing spondylitis. Study outcomes and limitations: Clones tied to disease were said to be significantly enriched in matched ankylosing spondylitis synovial fluid. Seven to nine highly homologous variants made up a TCR beta motif that seemed to typify ankylosing spondylitis blood.

TCRdb used MiXCR to reprocess the 5' RACE reads, holding one entry per CDR3 protein. Of approximately 210,000 distinct CDR3 sequences in the sample, roughly 13% are singletons; the top ten hold 16%. Turning to this clonotype: Antigen unknown.

Germline trimming cut 6 bases from V and 8 bases from J; bases unmatched to any gene: 4. This CDR3 is 13 amino acids long. The chain links TRBV12-3 or TRBV12-4 to TRBJ2-1, with TRBD1 identical over 10 bases. The TCR sequence derives from a male donor with ankylosing spondylitis or in good health (not recorded which). Sequencing used blood, either unsorted or a sorted T cell fraction (not recorded which). CDR3 sequence reads: CASSGQGVDEQFF. The CDR3 region has the DNA TGTGCCAGCAGCGGACAGGGGGTAGATGAGCAGTTCTTC.